The 13 T cell receptor beta chains listed next were all sequenced from one sample in a study of cytomegalovirus exposure and HLA in healthy donors. Both 60 Vbeta primers and 13 Jbeta primers went into the PCR. Libraries were prepared by immunoSEQ multiplex PCR; TCRdb keeps only in-frame clonotypes and omits some of them. The data hold more than 95,000 clones, with 80% observed a single time. The sequencing sample was made of PBMCs. The source is a young man in good health and CMV-seropositive.

This chain links TRBV7-9 with TRBJ1-2; possibly TRBD1 for D (6 bases). Germline V gives CDR1 SEHNR, CDR2 FQNEAQ (reference sequence). Trimming removed 3 bases at V and 4 bases at J, with 9 bases between. The CDR3 consists of 13 residues. The CDR3 nucleotides read TGTGCCAGCAGCTTTACAGGGACCTATGGCTACACCTTC. This translates into CASSFTGTYGYTF.

There are a few counts of this clone. The chain carries TRBV2 and TRBJ2-5; no definite D call. This CDR3 is built from 14 residues. Germline V gene lookup returns CDR1 SNHLY and CDR2 FYNNEI. The V end lost 2 bases, the J end lost 2 bases, and 9 bases lay between the germline ends. CDR3 sequence: CASSEPAEQETQYF. CDR3 nucleotide sequence: TGTGCCAGCAGTGAACCGGCGGAACAAGAGACCCAGTACTTC.

The chain uses TRBV29-1 and TRBJ2-7; 9 positions agree with TRBD1. V shed 3 bases, J shed 10 bases, and the junction held 10 bases outside the gene matches. Germline CDR1 is SQVTM and CDR2 is ANQGSEA. The CDR3 has 13 amino acids. The CDR3 coding sequence is TGCAGCGTTGAGGGGACAGGGTTGAGTAATCAGTACTTC. It translates to CSVEGTGLSNQYF.

This sequence joins TRBV9 and TRBJ2-3; 7 bases match TRBD2. J was trimmed by 1 base and V by 1 base; bases with no gene match: 3. Germline values: CDR1 SGDLS, CDR2 YYNGEE. This CDR3 contains 15 residues. This CDR3 is CASSVRRGGTDTQYF. Here the CDR3 DNA reads TGTGCCAGCAGCGTAAGACGGGGGGGCACAGATACGCAGTATTTT.

Comment on this clone: Given a much more abundant clone one base away, this may be a read error. The chain joins TRBV6-1 to TRBJ1-6; tentative D call: TRBD1 (5 bases). Germline V gives CDR1 MNHNS, CDR2 SASEGT. The CDR3 length is 13 residues. As DNA, the CDR3 is TGTGCCAACAGTGGGACTTCGGAGTCACCCCTCCACTTT. Its translation is CANSGTSESPLHF.

This rearrangement joins TRBV5-1 to TRBJ2-2, with a tentative D call TRBD1 (5 bases). Trimming left V 4 bases short and J 1 base short, with 8 bases between. Germline values: CDR1 SGHRS, CDR2 YFSETQ. The length of the CDR3 is 14 residues. The CDR3 nucleotides read TGCGCCAGCAGCCTTCAGGGGAACACCGGGGAGCTGTTTTTT. Its protein product is CASSLQGNTGELFF.

This chain links TRBV9 with TRBJ1-1; a possible D gene is TRBD1 (6 bases). This CDR3 region has 15 residues. Germline values: CDR1 SGDLS, CDR2 YYNGEE. The germline V and J ends were trimmed by 3 bases and 4 bases, with 16 bases remaining between them. The DNA for the CDR3 is TGTGCCAGCAGCGCCTTAGACAGGCTGGGCACTGAAGCTTTCTTT. Amino acid sequence: CASSALDRLGTEAFF.

CDR3 residues: CASSSARAHFYNEQFF. CDR3 sequence (DNA): TGTGCCAGCAGCTCCGCGCGGGCCCATTTCTACAATGAGCAGTTCTTC. This chain connects TRBV7-3 to TRBJ2-1, with a weak D call TRBD2 (5 bases). The germline CDR1 and CDR2 sequences are SGHTA and FQGTGA. V gave up 4 bases and J gave up 3 bases, with 16 bases separating them. The CDR3 totals 16 residues.

J is TRBJ2-3 and V is TRBV18; 9 bases align to TRBD2. The CDR3 consists of 14 residues. The V gene end was trimmed by 4 bases and the J gene end by 1 base; junction bases not matched to a gene: 0. Germline CDR1 reads KGHSH; CDR2 reads LQKENI. The DNA for the CDR3 is TGTGCCAGCTCACTAGCGGGGGGCACAGATACGCAGTATTTT. This sequence encodes CASSLAGGTDTQYF.

The rearrangement joins TRBV4-1 to TRBJ2-7; TRBD1 agrees at 8 bases. V was clipped by 1 base and J by 6 bases; unmatched bases: 11. Germline V gene data show CDR1 as MGHRA and CDR2 as YSYEKL. The length of the CDR3 is 16 residues. The CDR3, as DNA: TGCGCCAGCAGCCAAGGAGGCGGCAGGGGGCTTCTCGAGCAGTACTTC. Protein product: CASSQGGGRGLLEQYF.

CDR3 nucleotides: TGTGCCAGCAGTGACCCAGCGGGGGGCACAGATACGCAGTATTTT. This codes for CASSDPAGGTDTQYF. The chain links TRBV6-4 to TRBJ2-3; 8 nucleotides align to TRBD2. Trimming removed 2 bases from V and 1 base from J; junction bases left unmatched: 2. The germline CDR1 and CDR2 sequences are MRHNA and SNTAGT. The CDR3 runs 15 residues.

This clone was recorded once. This sequence joins TRBV7-2 and TRBJ2-4; 12 nucleotides match TRBD2. Germline-derived CDR1 and CDR2 are SGHTA and FQGNSA. With V trimmed by 4 bases and J by 2 bases, 3 bases remained unmatched. This CDR3 comprises 16 residues. The CDR3 DNA is TGTGCCAGCAGCTCCGGACTAGCGGGGCCCAAAAACATTCAGTACTTC. Amino acid sequence: CASSSGLAGPKNIQYF.

The chain uses TRBV2 and TRBJ1-4; D is perhaps TRBD1 (6 bases). Looked up from germline, CDR1 is SNHLY and CDR2 is FYNNEI. The CDR3 has 14 amino acids. Trimming left V 11 bases short and J 0 bases short, with 13 bases between. The CDR3, as DNA: TGTGCCTCAAGCAGGGGTTCAACTAATGAAAAACTGTTTTTT. Its translation: CASSRGSTNEKLFF.